Listed below are T cell receptor beta chains from one sample, sequenced in a study of beta chain features in type 1 diabetes. Profiling relied on immunoSEQ multiplex PCR, and the TCRdb table lists in-frame clones only, not all of them. This sample has around 600,000 clones, with roughly 12% found just once. Sequencing was done on a sample of naive CD4+ T cells from blood. The receptors were gathered from a young man with type 1 diabetes. Each CDR3 is given with its conserved first and last residue. A D gene is named only where the DNA matches it firmly. The size entry is marked missing in some rows and otherwise reads once, few, many or a size class.

NA	TRBV7-9	TRBJ2-1	TRBD1	CASSPPGQVGNEQFF	TGTGCCAGCAGCCCCCCGGGACAGGTGGGCAATGAGCAGTTCTTC
few	TRBV18	TRBJ1-1	TRBD1	CASSPDRGKNTEAFF	TGTGCCAGCTCCCCTGACAGGGGGAAGAACACTGAAGCTTTCTTT
NA	TRBV9	TRBJ1-4	NA	CASSARGTNEKLFF	TGTGCCAGCAGCGCCCGAGGCACTAATGAAAAACTGTTTTTT
NA	TRBV4-1	TRBJ2-7	NA	CASSQVWAGSEQYF	TGCGCCAGCAGCCAAGTGTGGGCGGGTTCCGAGCAGTACTTC
NA	TRBV27	TRBJ2-7	NA	CASSFRHQTYEQYF	TGTGCCAGCAGTTTCAGACACCAGACCTACGAGCAGTACTTC
few	TRBV15	TRBJ2-6	NA	CATSRDVGSGANVLTF	TGTGCCACCAGCAGAGATGTAGGGAGTGGGGCCAACGTCCTGACTTTC
NA	TRBV9	TRBJ1-2	NA	CASSATTGYNYGYTF	TGTGCCAGCAGCGCAACGACAGGATACAACTATGGCTACACCTTC
NA	TRBV7-3	TRBJ2-5	NA	CASSFIGGQETQYF	TGTGCCAGCAGCTTTATAGGGGGCCAAGAGACCCAGTACTTC
NA	TRBV5-1	TRBJ2-7	TRBD2	CASSPGGAHEQYF	TGCGCCAGCAGCCCCGGGGGGGCCCACGAGCAGTACTTC
NA	TRBV5-4	TRBJ1-2	TRBD1	CASSKTGTYGYTF	TGTGCCAGCAGCAAGACAGGGACCTATGGCTACACCTTC
NA	TRBV6-1	TRBJ1-6	NA	CASSEIRRDSPLHF	TGTGCCAGCAGTGAAATAAGGAGGGATTCACCCCTCCACTTT
few	TRBV6-1	TRBJ1-5	NA	CASSSEYNQPQHF	TGTGCCAGCAGTTCCGAGTACAATCAGCCCCAGCATTTT
NA	TRBV7-2	TRBJ1-2	NA	CASSLTRQENYGYTF	TGTGCCAGCAGCTTAACGCGGCAGGAGAACTATGGCTACACCTTC
few	TRBV27	TRBJ1-2	TRBD1	CASSLWQGAYGYTF	TGTGCCAGCAGTTTATGGCAGGGGGCCTACGGCTACACCTTC
few	TRBV7-2	TRBJ2-1	TRBD2	CASSSGLDPTEQFF	TGTGCCAGCAGCTCCGGACTAGATCCTACTGAGCAGTTCTTC
few	TRBV6-5	TRBJ2-7	NA	CASSRVPSYEQYF	TGTGCCAGCAGTAGGGTCCCTTCCTACGAGCAGTACTTC
NA	TRBV7-9	TRBJ2-1	TRBD2	CASSLLAGGNNEQFF	TGTGCCAGCAGCTTACTAGCGGGGGGAAACAATGAGCAGTTCTTC
NA	TRBV9	TRBJ1-1	NA	CASSPTTAGNTEAFF	TGTGCCAGCAGCCCGACGACAGCGGGGAACACTGAAGCTTTCTTT
NA	TRBV7-3	TRBJ2-5	NA	CASSFGDRQETQYF	TGTGCCAGCAGCTTTGGAGACAGACAAGAGACCCAGTACTTC
few	TRBV30	TRBJ1-5	NA	CAWSVTGTQPQHF	TGTGCCTGGAGTGTAACTGGGACCCAGCCCCAGCATTTT
few	TRBV4-2	TRBJ2-7	NA	CASSPSTNSYEQYF	TGTGCCAGCAGCCCATCAACTAATTCCTACGAGCAGTACTTC
NA	TRBV19	TRBJ1-2	TRBD1	CASSILQGADYGYTF	TGTGCCAGTAGTATCTTACAGGGGGCGGACTATGGCTACACCTTC
NA	TRBV11-2	TRBJ1-1	TRBD1	CASSSQGAGTEAFF	TGTGCCAGCAGCTCACAGGGGGCAGGCACTGAAGCTTTCTTT
few	TRBV29-1	TRBJ2-3	NA	CSVDRAYQDTQYF	TGCAGCGTTGATCGGGCATACCAAGATACGCAGTATTTT
NA	TRBV11-2	TRBJ2-7	TRBD2	CASSLGLAGSRNEQYF	TGTGCCAGCAGCTTAGGGCTAGCGGGCTCTAGGAACGAGCAGTACTTC
NA	TRBV7-2	TRBJ2-5	NA	CASSLGGLGEGAQYF	TGTGCCAGCAGCTTAGGAGGGTTAGGGGAGGGGGCCCAGTACTTC
few	TRBV6-5	TRBJ2-6	NA	CASSYSRDSGANVLTF	TGTGCCAGCAGTTACTCGCGGGACTCTGGGGCCAACGTCCTGACTTTC
NA	TRBV4-3	TRBJ2-1	TRBD1	CASSQVIGQGVVEQFF	TGCGCCAGCAGCCAAGTGATCGGGCAGGGGGTCGTTGAGCAGTTCTTC
few	TRBV7-9	TRBJ1-1	TRBD1	CASSIQGSPEAFF	TGTGCCAGCAGCATACAGGGGAGCCCTGAAGCTTTCTTT
few	TRBV30	TRBJ2-3	NA	CAWTLADTQYF	TGTGCCTGGACCCTGGCGGATACGCAGTATTTT
NA	TRBV7-9	TRBJ2-3	TRBD1	CASSLGTGATTDTQYF	TGTGCCAGCAGCCTGGGGACAGGGGCCACCACAGATACGCAGTATTTT
NA	TRBV7-2	TRBJ1-4	TRBD1	CASSSRQGMGEKLFF	TGTGCCAGCAGCTCCCGACAGGGAATGGGGGAAAAACTGTTTTTT
NA	TRBV7-9	TRBJ2-7	NA	CASSLRQDEQYF	TGTGCCAGCAGCCTCCGACAGGACGAGCAGTACTTC
NA	TRBV4-2	TRBJ1-1	TRBD1	CASSQGQGATEAFF	TGTGCCAGCAGCCAAGGACAGGGGGCGACTGAAGCTTTCTTT
once	TRBV7-2	TRBJ2-5	NA	CASSPRRRQVWQETQYF	TGTGCCAGCAGCCCCCGGCGGAGACAGGTTTGGCAAGAGACCCAGTACTTC
NA	TRBV18	TRBJ2-3	NA	CASSPPPRTDTQYF	TGTGCCAGCTCACCTCCGCCCCGCACAGATACGCAGTATTTT
few	TRBV7-6	TRBJ2-1	TRBD1	CASSLRTWDRVGNEQFF	TGTGCCAGCAGCTTACGTACATGGGACAGGGTTGGCAATGAGCAGTTCTTC